These 9 T cell receptor beta chains were all obtained from the same sample, sequenced in a study of shared clonotypes between healthy human individuals. TCRdb's table, derived via immunoSEQ multiplex PCR, lists solely in-frame clones and lacks some. The table includes some 490,000 clones, roughly 80% detected once. Sequencing input: PBMCs. Receptors originate from a woman in her thirties or forties in good health. Some clones in this sample may be carry-over from other donors' samples.

CDR3 DNA sequence: TGTGCCAGCAGTTACCCACTGAGAAGGAACAATCAGCCCCAGCATTTT. Protein product: CASSYPLRRNNQPQHF. The chain links TRBV6-4 to TRBJ1-5; unclear D gene. V was shortened by 5 bases and J by 3 bases, with 17 bases between the two germline ends. Looked up from germline, CDR1 is MRHNA and CDR2 is SNTAGT. There are 16 residues in the CDR3.

The chain has TRBV9 and TRBJ2-1, with D perhaps TRBD2 (5 bases). This CDR3 is 15 amino acids long. V lost 4 bases, J lost 6 bases, and 17 bases lay in between. CDR1 SGDLS and CDR2 YYNGEE come from the germline V gene. The CDR3 region is CASSPYEGVGNEQFF. Here the CDR3 DNA reads TGTGCCAGCAGCCCCTATGAGGGAGTGGGCAATGAGCAGTTCTTC.

This clone was observed once. The V gene is TRBV6-1, the J gene TRBJ2-7; D is undetermined. The CDR3 covers 12 residues. The V gene lost 6 bases and the J gene lost 5 bases, with 11 bases spanning the gap. Germline V gives CDR1 MNHNS, CDR2 SASEGT. CDR3 coding DNA: TGTGCCAGCAGCGGCGTCTCGAACGAGCAGTACTTC. Translation gives CASSGVSNEQYF.

About this clone itself: The junction differs from germline at one of its ends, possibly a read error. V gene TRBV7-7 combines with J gene TRBJ2-2; 15 bases are shared with TRBD2. CDR1 is SSHAT, CDR2 FNYEAQ, per germline (reference sequence). The CDR3 has 16 amino acids. CDR3 DNA: TGTGCTAGCAGCGAAGGGACTAGCGGGAGGTCCGGGGAGCTGTTTTTT. This translates into CASSEGTSGRSGELFF.

The J gene is TRBJ2-1, the V gene TRBV9, with D maybe TRBD2 (7 bases). Germline lookup yields CDR1 SGDLS and CDR2 YYNGEE. The CDR3 covers 15 residues. Trimming took 4 bases from V and 7 from J, leaving 18 bases between them. The CDR3 DNA is TGTGCCAGCAGCCAGGCGGGGGCCGGGTGGAATGAGCAGTTCTTC. Translation: CASSQAGAGWNEQFF. The full variable domain, its missing parts supplied by reference TRBV9 and TRBJ2-1, is DSGVTQTPKHLITATGQRVTLRCSPRSGDLSVYWYQQSLDQGLQFLIQYYNGEERAKGNILERFSAQQFPDLHSELNLSSLELGDSALYFCASSQAGAGWNEQFFGPGTRLTVL.

Comment on this clone: A far larger clone is one base from this, pointing to a likely read error. The V and J genes are TRBV5-6 and TRBJ1-1; a weak D match, TRBD1 (5 bases). Germline V gene lookup returns CDR1 SGHDT and CDR2 YYEEEE. This CDR3 spans 14 amino acids. The CDR3, as DNA: TGTACCAGCAGCTTAATCAGGGCGAACACTGAAGCTTTCTTT. Its translation is CTSSLIRANTEAFF.

The chain joins TRBV5-1 to TRBJ1-5; a weak D match, TRBD1 (6 bases). Trimming took off 4 bases at V and 1 base at J, with 18 bases between the two ends. CDR3 length equals 17 residues. Germline V gene data show CDR1 as SGHRS and CDR2 as YFSETQ. The CDR3 DNA sequence: TGCGCCAGCAGCCCCGGGACAAACGCCCCGAGCAATCAGCCCCAGCATTTT. It encodes CASSPGTNAPSNQPQHF.

This clone was recorded at least ten times. In the same sample, other DNA sequences code for this CDR3. V is TRBV5-1 and J is TRBJ1-1, with 7 bases that match TRBD1. Germline trimming cut 4 bases from V and 0 bases from J; bases unmatched to any gene: 6. The CDR3 spans 15 residues. Germline-derived CDR1 and CDR2 are SGHRS and YFSETQ. CDR3 in amino acids: CASSPRTGMNTEAFF. The CDR3, as DNA: TGCGCCAGCAGCCCCCGGACAGGCATGAACACTGAAGCTTTCTTT. The full variable domain, in which reference TRBV5-1 and TRBJ1-1 provide the parts outside the CDR3, is KAGVTQTPRYLIKTRGQQVTLSCSPISGHRSVSWYQQTPGQGLQFLFEYFSETQRNKGNFPGRFSGRQFSNSRSEMNVSTLELGDSALYLCASSPRTGMNTEAFFGQGTRLTVV.

This clone was observed once. This may be a read error, as it is one base from a much larger clone. This chain joins TRBV20-1 and TRBJ2-5; weak D call: TRBD2 (6 bases). Judging by the DNA end, TRBJ2-7 fits better; the J call may be wrong. Germline V gene data show CDR1 as DFQATT and CDR2 as SNEGSKA (reference sequence). The CDR3 totals 11 residues. The CDR3 DNA sequence: TGCAGTGCGGAGGGGCTACGCGAGCAGTACTTC. It yields the protein CSAEGLREQYF.